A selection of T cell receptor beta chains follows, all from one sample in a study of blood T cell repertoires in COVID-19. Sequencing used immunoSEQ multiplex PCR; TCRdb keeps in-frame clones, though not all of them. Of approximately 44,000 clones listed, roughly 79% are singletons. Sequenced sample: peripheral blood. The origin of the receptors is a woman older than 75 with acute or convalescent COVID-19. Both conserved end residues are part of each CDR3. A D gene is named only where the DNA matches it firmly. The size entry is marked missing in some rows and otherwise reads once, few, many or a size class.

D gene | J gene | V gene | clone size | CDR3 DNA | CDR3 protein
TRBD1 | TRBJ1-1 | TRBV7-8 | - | TGTGCCAGCAGCACCCGGGACAGATACACTGAAGCTTTCTTT | CASSTRDRYTEAFF
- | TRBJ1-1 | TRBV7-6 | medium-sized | TGTGCCAGCAGCTTAGCTCCGGTAAACACTGAAGCTTTCTTT | CASSLAPVNTEAFF
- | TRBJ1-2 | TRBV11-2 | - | TGTGCCAGCAGCTTAGAGATGGACTACTATGGCTACACCTTC | CASSLEMDYYGYTF
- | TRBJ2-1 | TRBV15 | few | TGTGCCACCAGCAGCCTTTCCCCCGGGGGAATCAATGAGCAGTTCTTC | CATSSLSPGGINEQFF
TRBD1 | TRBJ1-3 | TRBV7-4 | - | TGTGCCAGCAGCTTAGCACAGGGGGCGGGAGGAAACACCATATATTTT | CASSLAQGAGGNTIYF
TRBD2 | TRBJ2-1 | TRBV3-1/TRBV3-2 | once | TGTGCCAGCAGCCAAGAAGAGGTAGCGGGAGGGGATGAGCAGTTCTTC | CASSQEEVAGGDEQFF
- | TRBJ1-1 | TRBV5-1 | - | TGCGCCAGCAGCTTGGGGGCCCAGGTTTACACTGAAGCTTTCTTT | CASSLGAQVYTEAFF
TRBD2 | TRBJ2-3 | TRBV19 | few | TGTGCCAGTAGTACCCGATCTAGCGGCCACACAGATACGCAGTATTTT | CASSTRSSGHTDTQYF
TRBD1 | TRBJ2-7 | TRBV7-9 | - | TGTGCCAGCAGCTTCGCAGGGGGCGAAAGGGAGCAGTACTTC | CASSFAGGEREQYF
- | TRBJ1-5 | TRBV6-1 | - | TGTGCCAGCAGTGAATTGGGAGGGGCCTCCAATCAGCCCCAGCATTTT | CASSELGGASNQPQHF
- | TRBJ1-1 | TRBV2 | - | TGTGCCAGCACCGATTCAGGGGTTACTGAAGCTTTCTTT | CASTDSGVTEAFF
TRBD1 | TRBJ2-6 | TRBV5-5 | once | TGTGCCAGCAGCCTCGGGACAGGGTGGACCGGGGCCAACGTCCTGACTTTC | CASSLGTGWTGANVLTF
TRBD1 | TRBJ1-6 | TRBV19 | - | TGTGCCAGTAGTATAGACCCGGGACAGAACTATAATTCACCCCTCCACTTT | CASSIDPGQNYNSPLHF
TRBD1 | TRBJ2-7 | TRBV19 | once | TGTGCCAGTAATGGACAGGCTGCCGACGAGCAGTACTTC | CASNGQAADEQYF
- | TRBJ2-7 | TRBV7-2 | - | TGTGCCAGCAGCCCAGGGGAATCAAGCTCCTACGAGCAGTACTTC | CASSPGESSSYEQYF
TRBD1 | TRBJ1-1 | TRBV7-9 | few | TGTGCCAGCAGCTTGGACAGGGACACTGAAGCTTTCTTT | CASSLDRDTEAFF